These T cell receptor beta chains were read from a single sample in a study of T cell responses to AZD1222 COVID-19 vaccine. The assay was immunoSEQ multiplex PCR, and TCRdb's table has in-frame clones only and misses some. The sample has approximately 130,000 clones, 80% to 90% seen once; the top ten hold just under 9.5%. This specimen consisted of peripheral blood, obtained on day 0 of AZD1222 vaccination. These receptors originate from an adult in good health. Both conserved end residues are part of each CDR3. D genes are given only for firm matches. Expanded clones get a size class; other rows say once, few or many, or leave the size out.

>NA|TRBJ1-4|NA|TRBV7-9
CASSLGSAGTNEKLFF
TGTGCCAGCAGCTTAGGGTCGGCGGGGACTAATGAAAAACTGTTTTTT
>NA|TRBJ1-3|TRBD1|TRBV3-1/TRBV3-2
CASSHGTAGNTIYF
TGTGCCAGCAGCCACGGGACAGCTGGAAACACCATATATTTT
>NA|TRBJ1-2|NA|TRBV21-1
CASSNSGTGVYNYGYTF
TGTGCCAGCAGCAACTCCGGGACAGGGGTGTATAACTATGGCTACACCTTC
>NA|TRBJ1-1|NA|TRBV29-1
CSVRRGNTEAFF
TGCAGCGTTCGTAGGGGGAACACTGAAGCTTTCTTT
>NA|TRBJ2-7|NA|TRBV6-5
CASTNTYEQYF
TGTGCCAGCACTAACACCTACGAGCAGTACTTC
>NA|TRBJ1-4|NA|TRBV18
CASSPEGTGNEKLFF
TGTGCCAGCTCACCAGAGGGGACGGGTAATGAAAAACTGTTTTTT
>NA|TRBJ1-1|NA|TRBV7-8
CASSLVAGEQAFF
TGTGCCAGCAGCTTAGTGGCAGGGGAGCAGGCTTTCTTT
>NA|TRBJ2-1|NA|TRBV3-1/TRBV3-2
CASRLTDNEQFF
TGTGCCAGCAGGCTGACAGACAATGAGCAGTTCTTC
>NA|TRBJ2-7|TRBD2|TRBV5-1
CASHTTRTSGSYEQYF
TGCGCCAGCCATACAACCCGGACTAGCGGGAGCTACGAGCAGTACTTC
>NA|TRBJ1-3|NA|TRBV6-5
CASSLDRGNTIYF
TGTGCCAGCAGTTTGGACAGAGGAAACACCATATATTTT
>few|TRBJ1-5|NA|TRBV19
CATHLSRGGNQPQHF
TGTGCCACCCACCTTTCCCGGGGAGGCAATCAGCCCCAGCATTTT
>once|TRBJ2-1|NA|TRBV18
CASSRSSINSYNEQFF
TGTGCCAGCTCACGAAGCTCAATAAACTCCTACAATGAGCAGTTCTTC
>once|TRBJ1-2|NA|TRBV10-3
CAIRPTETLGSYGYTF
TGTGCCATCAGGCCGACAGAAACCCTAGGTTCCTATGGCTACACCTTC
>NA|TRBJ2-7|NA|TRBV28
CASSPTVLNEQYF
TGTGCCAGCAGCCCGACTGTGTTAAACGAGCAGTACTTC
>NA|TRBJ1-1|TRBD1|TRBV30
CAWSRTGDQAFF
TGTGCCTGGAGTCGGACAGGGGACCAAGCTTTCTTT
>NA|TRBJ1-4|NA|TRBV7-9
CASSPVGGNEKLFF
TGTGCCAGCAGCCCCGTCGGGGGTAATGAAAAACTGTTTTTT
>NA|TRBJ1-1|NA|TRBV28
CASSGAGTMNTEAFF
TGTGCCAGCAGCGGAGCCGGGACAATGAACACTGAAGCTTTCTTT
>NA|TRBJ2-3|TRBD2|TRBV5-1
CASTAGALGGTDTQYF
TGCGCCAGCACAGCGGGGGCCCTAGGAGGCACAGATACGCAGTATTTT
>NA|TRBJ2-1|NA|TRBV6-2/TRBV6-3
CASSLLPPGFSSYNEQFF
TGTGCCAGCAGTTTGTTGCCGCCGGGATTCAGCTCCTACAATGAGCAGTTCTTC
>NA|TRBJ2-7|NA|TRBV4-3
CASSQTLGGTAYEQYF
TGCGCCAGCAGCCAAACTTTGGGGGGAACGGCCTACGAGCAGTACTTC
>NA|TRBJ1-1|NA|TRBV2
CASSEASDTMNTEAFF
TGTGCCAGCAGTGAAGCTTCAGATACCATGAACACTGAAGCTTTCTTT
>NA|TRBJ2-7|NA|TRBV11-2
CASSLGPGTVYEQYF
TGTGCCAGCAGCTTAGGACCCGGGACCGTCTACGAGCAGTACTTC
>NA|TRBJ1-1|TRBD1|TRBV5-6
CASSLTGGAAFF
TGTGCCAGCAGCTTGACAGGGGGCGCGGCTTTCTTT